The clone carrying this TCR beta chain was observed a few times. Its specificity is unknown. V was pared by 0 bases and J by 10 bases, with 13 bases between. CDR3 length equals 14 residues. Germline loops: CDR1 LGHNA, CDR2 YNFKEQ. This entry comes from a study of CD8 T cells in ankylosing spondylitis. Study-wide results and caveats: As reported, disease-linked clones showed significant enrichment in matched ankylosing spondylitis synovial fluid.

One entry per CDR3 protein results from TCRdb running MiXCR on the 5' RACE reads. This sample carries 180,000 or so distinct CDR3 sequences, roughly 11% of them seen once, and the ten largest clones take 29%. This chain uses TRBV4-2 with TRBJ2-1; D is unclear. The sample comprised blood, either unsorted or a sorted T cell fraction (not recorded which). The TCR sequence derives from a male donor with ankylosing spondylitis or in good health (not recorded which). DNA for the CDR3: TGTGCCAGCAGCCAAGATCGTGGGAATTGGGAGCAGTTCTTC. Translated: CASSQDRGNWEQFF.